This T cell receptor (beta chain) was documented in a study of radiation and T cells in renal cell carcinoma. For the study at large: Nephrectomy followed 15 Gy stereotactic body radiation by 4 weeks.

About this clone itself: The antigen is not known.

Overall study results and limits: From baseline, blood top tumor clonotypes peaked at 2 weeks post-radiation.

Time point reported: blood 2 weeks post-SBRT. The treatment denotes: 15 Gy SBRT to primary tumor, nephrectomy 4 weeks later. The tumor was a clear cell renal cell carcinoma. This CDR3 is 14 amino acids long. Germline V gene sequence: CDR1 SGHRS, CDR2 YFSETQ. With 1 base removed from V and 2 bases from J, the gap between germline ends came to 10 bases. Only in-frame clones appear in the TCRdb table, and some are missing; sequencing was by immunoSEQ multiplex PCR. The table shows about 130,000 clones, with about four fifths occurring only once. The sequences come from blood, collected from a patient whose treatment included radiotherapy and nephrectomy. This TCR was recovered from a man between 45 and 60 years old with renal cell carcinoma. V gene TRBV5-1 combines with J gene TRBJ2-7; D gene uncertain. The DNA for the CDR3 is TGCGCCAGCAGCTTGCAGGTTTCAACCTACGAGCAGTACTTC. Translation gives CASSLQVSTYEQYF.